This record covers a single T cell receptor (beta chain). CDR3 length: 13 residues. In germline, CDR1 is SEHNR, CDR2 FQNEAQ (reference sequence). V lost 1 base to trimming and J lost 6 bases; unmatched junction nucleotides: 3. CD45RO-negative cells were positively selected for CCR7, leaving out terminally differentiated effector memory CD45RA+ cells. This entry comes from a study of shared clonotypes between healthy human individuals. Study processing details: ImmunoSEQ junction-only sequences lacked quality scores, so their filtering differed. The repertoire was sequenced with immunoSEQ multiplex PCR; TCRdb's copy has only in-frame clones and lacks some. V and J calls and clone size follow that table, whereas D and trimming were derived from the DNA. The sample shows more than 600,000 clones, about 90% of them seen only once.

The chain recombines TRBV7-9 with TRBJ2-7, with TRBD1 matching 7 bases. The sequence came from a man aged 25-45 years in good health. What was sequenced was naive CD8+ T cells sorted from blood. The CDR3 sequence: CASSLVAGGEQYF. The CDR3 coding sequence is TGTGCCAGCAGCTTAGTAGCAGGGGGCGAGCAGTACTTC.